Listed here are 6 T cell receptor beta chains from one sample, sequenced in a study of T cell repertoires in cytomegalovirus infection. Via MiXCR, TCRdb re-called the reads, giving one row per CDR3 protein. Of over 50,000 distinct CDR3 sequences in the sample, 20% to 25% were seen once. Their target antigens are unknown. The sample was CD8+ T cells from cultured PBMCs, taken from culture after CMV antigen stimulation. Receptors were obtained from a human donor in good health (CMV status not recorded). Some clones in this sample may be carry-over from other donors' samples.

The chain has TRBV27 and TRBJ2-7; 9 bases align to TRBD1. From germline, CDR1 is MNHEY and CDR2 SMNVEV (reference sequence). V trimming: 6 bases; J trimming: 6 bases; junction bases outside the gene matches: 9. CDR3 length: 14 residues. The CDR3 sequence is CASSFSGTGSEQYF. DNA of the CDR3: TGTGCCAGCAGCTTTTCCGGGACAGGGTCCGAGCAGTACTTC.

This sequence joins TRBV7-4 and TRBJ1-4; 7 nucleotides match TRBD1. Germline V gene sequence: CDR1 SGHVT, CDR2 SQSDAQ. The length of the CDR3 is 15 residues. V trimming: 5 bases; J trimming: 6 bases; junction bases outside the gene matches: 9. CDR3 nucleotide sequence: TGTGCCAGCAGCGCACCCGACAGGGTTGATGAAAAACTGTTTTTT. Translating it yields CASSAPDRVDEKLFF. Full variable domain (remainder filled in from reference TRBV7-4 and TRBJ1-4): GAGVSQSPRYKVAKRGRDVALRCDSISGHVTLYWYRQTLGQGSEVLTYSQSDAQRDKSGRPSGRFSAERPERSVSTLKIQRTEQGDSAVYLCASSAPDRVDEKLFFGSGTQLSVL.

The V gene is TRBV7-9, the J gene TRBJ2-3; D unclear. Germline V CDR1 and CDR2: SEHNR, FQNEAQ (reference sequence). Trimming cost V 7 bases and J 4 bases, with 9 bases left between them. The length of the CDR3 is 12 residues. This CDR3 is CASNLNADTQYF. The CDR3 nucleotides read TGTGCCAGCAACCTAAATGCAGATACGCAGTATTTT. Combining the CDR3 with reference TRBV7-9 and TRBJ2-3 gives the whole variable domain DTGVSQNPRHKITKRGQNVTFRCDPISEHNRLYWYRQTLGQGPEFLTYFQNEAQLEKSRLLSDRFSAERPKGSFSTLEIQRTEQGDSAMYLCASNLNADTQYFGPGTRLTVL.

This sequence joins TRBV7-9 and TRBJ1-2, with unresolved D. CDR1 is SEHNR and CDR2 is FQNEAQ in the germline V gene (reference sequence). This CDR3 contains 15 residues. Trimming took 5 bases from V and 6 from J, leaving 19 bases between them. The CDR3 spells CASSLTAEVFDGYTF. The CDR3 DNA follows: TGTGCCAGCAGCCTCACGGCCGAAGTTTTCGATGGCTACACCTTC.

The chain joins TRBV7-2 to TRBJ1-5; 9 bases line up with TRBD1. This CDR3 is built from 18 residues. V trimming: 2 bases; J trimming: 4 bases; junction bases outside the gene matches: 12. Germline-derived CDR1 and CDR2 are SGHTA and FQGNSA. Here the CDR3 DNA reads TGTGCCAGCAGCTTAACCCGGACCGGGACAGGGAAAAATCAGCCCCAGCATTTT. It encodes CASSLTRTGTGKNQPQHF.

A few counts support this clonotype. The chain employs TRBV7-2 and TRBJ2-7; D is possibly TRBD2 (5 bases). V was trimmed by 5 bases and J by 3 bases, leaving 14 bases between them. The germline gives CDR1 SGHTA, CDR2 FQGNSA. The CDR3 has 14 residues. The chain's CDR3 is CASSILTGNYEQYF. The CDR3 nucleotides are TGTGCCAGCAGCATATTGACGGGAAACTACGAGCAGTACTTC.